This T cell receptor beta chain was found in a study of blood T cell repertoires in COVID-19. Across the study: Some COVID-19 samples were acute and others convalescent; all came from the United States, Italy and Spain. The cDNA or gDNA used as material had been derived from T cells, B-cell-depleted T cells, or PBMCs.

The V end lost 1 base, the J end lost 10 bases, and 17 bases lay between the germline ends. The CDR3 spans 15 residues. CDR1 is LNHDA, CDR2 SQIVND, per germline (reference sequence). As originally analysed: Amplifying reference gene primers gave estimates of nucleated cell counts. Clones were read by immunoSEQ multiplex PCR, and TCRdb kept only the in-frame ones, dropping some. V and J calls and clone size are as listed in that table; D and trimming were resolved from the DNA. Among about 240,000 clones listed, 70% to 85% were seen once. This receptor was taken from a woman at least 80 years old with acute or convalescent COVID-19. The V gene is TRBV19, the J gene TRBJ2-1; D is perhaps TRBD2 (5 bases). Material for sequencing was peripheral blood. The CDR3 sequence is CASSIGVGAVREQFF. As DNA, the CDR3 is TGTGCCAGTAGTATAGGGGTGGGAGCCGTCCGAGAGCAGTTCTTC. The whole variable domain, filled in from reference TRBV19 and TRBJ2-1, reads DGGITQSPKYLFRKEGQNVTLSCEQNLNHDAMYWYRQDPGQGLRLIYYSQIVNDFQKGDIAEGYSVSREKKESFPLTVTSAQKNPTAFYLCASSIGVGAVREQFFGPGTRLTVL.